Given below is one T cell receptor (beta chain) in context. This clonotype was counted once. The antigen it binds to is not known. Base-call qualities are not available, and no considerably larger clone is one nucleotide away. A single read counts as weak evidence. The CDR1 and CDR2 encoded by the germline V gene (reference sequence) are SEHNR and FQNEAQ. Reading from cysteine to phenylalanine, the CDR3 counts 14 amino acids. Of the read, only the CDR3 DNA is kept; its 42 bases are in frame from base 1. The germline V and J ends show losses of 6 bases and 6 bases respectively, and no gene match explains 9 bases of the junction. This record belongs to a study of blood T cells in healthy people across ages (dated by TCRdb to about 2015). As for the study more broadly: Template switching captured roughly one uniquely barcoded TCR beta cDNA molecule per two T cells in model experiments. The donors were split into four age groups: young (average around 15 years), middle-aged (39), aged (roughly 60) and long-lived (about 82). Donors of different ages were randomly distributed across sequencing lanes to avoid experimental bias. Two additional independent replicas of 1 million unique cDNA reads from the same blood draw were analyzed for two donors (one aged 18 to 30 and one aged 80 or older). Age-related changes in TCR beta repertoire diversity were measured in the study by deep sequencing normalized with unique cDNA molecular identifiers. Study-level results and caveats: Observed TCR beta diversity correlated strongly with the percentage of naive T cells measured by flow cytometry. Donor CMV infection status was unknown, potentially confounding age-related changes in expanded clonotypes. Compared with the aged group, the long-lived group had more naive CD4+ T cells, fewer expanded clones and increased TCR diversity, a pattern suggesting age selection. Since profiling was done on bulk unsorted PBMCs, naive and antigen-experienced compartments could not be conclusively compared. Observed TCR beta diversity per million T cells fell roughly linearly with age, and a significant reduction was already apparent by age about 43. Estimates of total diversity based on one million sequenced T cells were considered lower bounds and underestimates.

The donors were under 40 Caucasian individuals from Russia, aged about 6 to 95 years, who were systemically healthy. Approximately 10 milliliters of peripheral blood were collected from each donor into EDTA-treated Vacutainer tubes. Ficoll-Paque density-gradient centrifugation was used to isolate PBMCs, with at least 6.5 million per sample. Total RNA was extracted from PBMCs with Trizol reagent, with at least 6 micrograms obtained per sample. Naive CD45RAhigh/CD27high T cell percentages were measured by flow cytometry on a PBMC aliquot from every donor. Preparation of the library involved 5' RACE. Reads for this sample came from an Illumina HiSeq 2500. The second PCR ran for about 6 to 11 cycles and used a J-beta primer mix along with a sample-barcoded 5' primer. Each TCR beta cDNA molecule received a unique molecular identifier from a template-switch 5' adaptor carrying 12 random nucleotides. Each sample yielded at least 3 million CDR3-containing paired-end reads. The Mint cDNA synthesis kit, primed by a TRBC-specific oligonucleotide, was used to synthesize first-strand cDNA from all RNA. All cDNA was treated with uracil-DNA glycosylase and then went through a first 18-cycle PCR with the universal primers M1SS and BC2_uni_R. From the authors' description of their analysis: Each sample was normalized by randomly selecting 1 million high-quality reads, each carrying a distinct molecular identifier. Instead of being binned into consensus sequences, reads with shared molecular identifiers were discarded. MiTCR, set to a Q25 quality threshold and the strictest error-elimination algorithm, was used for CDR3 identification, clonotype clustering and error correction. A nonparametric unseen species model with Euler transformation was used to estimate lower-bound total TCR beta diversity. The raw public data were reprocessed by TCRdb itself: fastp quality trimming at Q25, MiXCR clonotype calling, in-frame beta chains only. One record per CDR3 amino acid sequence lists the most common genes and DNA. TCRdb, rather than the study authors, made the V and J calls. This sample comprises over 500,000 distinct CDR3 sequences, approximately 52% of them detected only once. Roughly 14% of the sample is taken by the ten largest.

Sequenced sample: blood. The clonotype was recovered from a woman older than 75 in good health. The receptor chain draws on TRBV7-9 and TRBJ2-3; 7 of the junction bases match TRBD2. The encoded CDR3 is CASSPGLEVDTQYF. Here is the DNA: TGTGCCAGCAGTCCCGGACTAGAGGTTGATACGCAGTATTTT.